The clone carrying this TCR beta chain has at least ten counts. Its target is unknown. This entry comes from a study of T cells in Graves' hyperthyroidism and ophthalmopathy. Losses at the gene ends were 5 bases for V and 7 bases for J; bases not matched to a gene: 4. This CDR3 is built from 13 residues. Germline-derived CDR1 and CDR2 are SGHAT and FQNNGV. Amplified TCR beta CDR3 regions came from RNA transcripts. First-round RT-PCR of the TCR CDR3 relied on the HTBI primer set. TCRdb itself ran the multiplex PCR reads through MiXCR, one entry per CDR3 protein. The data contain about 510,000 distinct CDR3 sequences, roughly 15% of them seen just once; the ten biggest clones take up approximately 15%. Findings and limits, study-wide: Most thyroid clonotypes expanded above 0.001 were also detected in blood. Median prediction lead before ophthalmopathy onset was 5.5 to 7 months with the model.

Diagnosis relied on clinical symptoms, serum thyroxine and TRAb, thyroid ultrasound and orbital computed tomography. The clonotype was recovered from a woman aged 40-49 years with Graves' hyperthyroidism. This sequence joins TRBV11-2 and TRBJ2-7; 11 bases are a match to TRBD1. Sequenced material: blood. CDR3 amino acids: CASSPGTGGEQYF. The CDR3 DNA is TGTGCCAGCAGCCCCGGGACAGGGGGAGAGCAGTACTTC.